What follows are 2 T cell receptor beta chains derived from one specimen sequenced in a study of monozygotic twins with inflammatory bowel disease. TCRdb re-called the 5' RACE reads, yielding one record per CDR3 amino acid sequence without DNA. Found here are around 99,000 distinct CDR3 sequences; the top ten clones hold around an eighth. The source material was blood. These receptors were collected from a human donor with ulcerative colitis or Crohn's disease, or a healthy co-twin of an affected twin (not recorded which).

The rearrangement links TRBV29-1 to TRBJ1-2; TCRdb picks TRBD1, but there is no DNA to check that call. The CDR3 runs to 17 residues. Germline V gene data show CDR1 as SQVTM and CDR2 as ANQGSEA. This chain's CDR3 is CSVEDVRDRTFNYGYTF.

This chain joins TRBV29-1 and TRBJ2-1. Germline V CDR1 and CDR2: SQVTM, ANQGSEA. The CDR3 sequence is 15 residues long. CDR3 sequence reads: CSVELWQGPYNEQFF.